A selection of T cell receptor beta chains follows, all from one sample in a study of T cells in tuberculosis. Using immunoSEQ multiplex PCR, the repertoire was profiled, and TCRdb retains in-frame clones only, with some absent. The sample gives tens of thousands of clones, 80% to 95% of which show up once; less than 2.5% is in the top ten. The source was PBMCs, collected at tuberculosis diagnosis. The receptors come from an adult with tuberculosis. The CDR3 runs from the conserved cysteine through the conserved F or W. Each record gives: CDR3 protein, CDR3 DNA, V gene, J gene, clone size, D gene. A D gene is named only where the DNA matches it firmly. For some rows the clone size is stated as once, few or many, or as a class when expanded; others skip it.

CDR3 protein: CASSFLAGVSDTQYF; CDR3 DNA: TGTGCCAGCAGTTTCTTAGCGGGGGTGTCAGATACGCAGTATTTT; V gene: TRBV27; J gene: TRBJ2-3; clone size: .; D gene: TRBD2
CDR3 protein: CASSHTPGLAGGRNTDTQYF; CDR3 DNA: TGTGCCAGCAGCCACACACCCGGACTAGCGGGGGGGCGGAACACAGATACGCAGTATTTT; V gene: TRBV4-2; J gene: TRBJ2-3; clone size: once; D gene: TRBD2
CDR3 protein: CAWSHGRADTQYF; CDR3 DNA: TGTGCCTGGAGCCACGGGAGGGCAGATACGCAGTATTTT; V gene: TRBV30; J gene: TRBJ2-3; clone size: .; D gene: TRBD2
CDR3 protein: CASLEGVEQFF; CDR3 DNA: TGTGCCAGCTTAGAGGGGGTGGAGCAGTTCTTC; V gene: TRBV27; J gene: TRBJ2-1; clone size: .; D gene: .
CDR3 protein: CASSPQRTTDTQYF; CDR3 DNA: TGTGCCAGCAGCCCCCAGCGGACCACAGATACGCAGTATTTT; V gene: TRBV5-4; J gene: TRBJ2-3; clone size: .; D gene: .
CDR3 protein: CASSFGLAGAGEQYF; CDR3 DNA: TGTGCCAGCAGCTTTGGGCTAGCGGGGGCGGGGGAGCAGTACTTC; V gene: TRBV5-4; J gene: TRBJ2-7; clone size: .; D gene: TRBD2
CDR3 protein: CASSQAGQGFHEQYF; CDR3 DNA: TGTGCCAGCAGCCAGGCTGGACAGGGTTTCCACGAGCAGTACTTC; V gene: TRBV4-2; J gene: TRBJ2-7; clone size: .; D gene: TRBD1
CDR3 protein: CASSHRPQRYNEQFF; CDR3 DNA: TGTGCCAGCAGCCACAGGCCCCAACGATACAATGAGCAGTTCTTC; V gene: TRBV21-1; J gene: TRBJ2-1; clone size: .; D gene: .
CDR3 protein: CASSTASGGSGNEQFF; CDR3 DNA: TGTGCCAGCAGTACCGCTAGCGGGGGGAGCGGCAATGAGCAGTTCTTC; V gene: TRBV6-4; J gene: TRBJ2-1; clone size: .; D gene: TRBD2
CDR3 protein: CASSDRANYGYTF; CDR3 DNA: TGTGCCAGCAGTGACAGGGCAAACTATGGCTACACCTTC; V gene: TRBV27; J gene: TRBJ1-2; clone size: .; D gene: TRBD1
CDR3 protein: CASVDTGYNEQFF; CDR3 DNA: TGTGCCAGCGTTGATACAGGTTACAATGAGCAGTTCTTC; V gene: TRBV28; J gene: TRBJ2-1; clone size: once; D gene: .
CDR3 protein: CASSQFQGQGYTF; CDR3 DNA: TGTGCCAGCAGCCAATTCCAGGGGCAGGGCTACACCTTC; V gene: TRBV14; J gene: TRBJ1-2; clone size: .; D gene: .
CDR3 protein: CASSDLGLDSTPLHF; CDR3 DNA: TGTGCCAGCAGTGATTTAGGACTGGACAGCACACCCCTCCACTTT; V gene: TRBV6-1; J gene: TRBJ1-6; clone size: .; D gene: .
CDR3 protein: CATSRPSAGTSYGYTF; CDR3 DNA: TGTGCCACCAGCAGACCCAGCGCCGGGACAAGCTATGGCTACACCTTC; V gene: TRBV15; J gene: TRBJ1-2; clone size: .; D gene: .
CDR3 protein: CASSPRLMTVTNYGYTF; CDR3 DNA: TGTGCCAGCAGTCCACGATTGATGACAGTTACTAACTATGGCTACACCTTC; V gene: TRBV28; J gene: TRBJ1-2; clone size: once; D gene: .
CDR3 protein: CAWLPPRTSGGAADDEQFF; CDR3 DNA: TGTGCCTGGTTGCCTCCACGGACTAGCGGGGGGGCTGCGGACGATGAGCAGTTCTTC; V gene: TRBV30; J gene: TRBJ2-1; clone size: .; D gene: TRBD2
CDR3 protein: CASSEWGGTEAFF; CDR3 DNA: TGTGCCAGCAGTGAATGGGGGGGGACTGAAGCTTTCTTT; V gene: TRBV25-1; J gene: TRBJ1-1; clone size: .; D gene: .
CDR3 protein: CASNRESGNNSPLHF; CDR3 DNA: TGTGCCAGCAACCGGGAAAGCGGAAATAATTCACCCCTCCACTTT; V gene: TRBV6-1; J gene: TRBJ1-6; clone size: .; D gene: .
CDR3 protein: CASSLSGGNYEQYF; CDR3 DNA: TGCGCCAGCAGCTTGAGCGGAGGGAACTACGAGCAGTACTTC; V gene: TRBV5-1; J gene: TRBJ2-7; clone size: .; D gene: .
CDR3 protein: CASSYSGGPPNYGYTF; CDR3 DNA: TGTGCCAGCAGTTACTCAGGGGGCCCTCCTAACTATGGCTACACCTTC; V gene: TRBV6-6; J gene: TRBJ1-2; clone size: .; D gene: TRBD1
CDR3 protein: CASSFSGNEQFF; CDR3 DNA: TGTGCCAGCAGTTTTAGCGGTAATGAGCAGTTCTTC; V gene: TRBV28; J gene: TRBJ2-1; clone size: .; D gene: .
CDR3 protein: CASSQVPRQGTYEQYF; CDR3 DNA: TGTGCCAGCAGCCAAGTGCCCCGACAGGGTACCTACGAGCAGTACTTC; V gene: TRBV14; J gene: TRBJ2-7; clone size: few; D gene: TRBD1
CDR3 protein: CASSQDSQGGYNSPLHF; CDR3 DNA: TGCGCCAGCAGCCAAGATTCGCAGGGGGGATATAATTCACCCCTCCACTTT; V gene: TRBV4-1; J gene: TRBJ1-6; clone size: .; D gene: TRBD1
CDR3 protein: CASRLQGTEAFF; CDR3 DNA: TGTGCCAGCAGACTACAGGGTACTGAAGCTTTCTTT; V gene: TRBV6-6; J gene: TRBJ1-1; clone size: .; D gene: .
CDR3 protein: CASSYSTRLPQHF; CDR3 DNA: TGTGCCAGCAGTTACTCGACACGGCTGCCCCAGCATTTT; V gene: TRBV6-5; J gene: TRBJ1-5; clone size: .; D gene: .
CDR3 protein: CASKSQGTTDTQYF; CDR3 DNA: TGTGCCAGTAAATCCCAGGGGACCACAGATACGCAGTATTTT; V gene: TRBV19; J gene: TRBJ2-3; clone size: once; D gene: .
CDR3 protein: CASSRGSLSGANVLTF; CDR3 DNA: TGTGCCAGCAGTAGGGGCAGCCTCTCTGGGGCCAACGTCCTGACTTTC; V gene: TRBV6-4; J gene: TRBJ2-6; clone size: .; D gene: .
CDR3 protein: CASSARGTGANEQFF; CDR3 DNA: TGTGCCAGCAGCGCGCGAGGAACGGGAGCGAATGAGCAGTTCTTC; V gene: TRBV11-2; J gene: TRBJ2-1; clone size: .; D gene: .
CDR3 protein: CASKDRGHRTDTQYF; CDR3 DNA: TGTGCCAGCAAAGACAGGGGGCACCGCACAGATACGCAGTATTTT; V gene: TRBV6-1; J gene: TRBJ2-3; clone size: .; D gene: TRBD1
CDR3 protein: CASSEQGAAMNTEAFF; CDR3 DNA: TGTGCCAGCAGTGAACAGGGGGCAGCTATGAACACTGAAGCTTTCTTT; V gene: TRBV2; J gene: TRBJ1-1; clone size: .; D gene: TRBD1
CDR3 protein: CAWAIDGTGGNQPQHF; CDR3 DNA: TGTGCCTGGGCAATTGACGGGACTGGTGGCAATCAGCCCCAGCATTTT; V gene: TRBV30; J gene: TRBJ1-5; clone size: .; D gene: .
CDR3 protein: CASSHSLFSGNTIYF; CDR3 DNA: TGTGCCAGCAGCCACAGCCTCTTCTCTGGAAACACCATATATTTT; V gene: TRBV21-1; J gene: TRBJ1-3; clone size: .; D gene: .
CDR3 protein: CASSNLGDSPLHF; CDR3 DNA: TGTGCCAGCAGTAACCTCGGGGATTCACCCCTCCACTTT; V gene: TRBV25-1; J gene: TRBJ1-6; clone size: once; D gene: .
CDR3 protein: CASSSGTGGEKLFF; CDR3 DNA: TGCGCCAGCAGCTCCGGGACAGGGGGCGAAAAACTGTTTTTT; V gene: TRBV5-1; J gene: TRBJ1-4; clone size: .; D gene: TRBD1
CDR3 protein: CASSLTEGQPQHF; CDR3 DNA: TGTGCCAGCAGTCTCACGGAGGGGCAGCCCCAGCATTTT; V gene: TRBV28; J gene: TRBJ1-5; clone size: few; D gene: .
CDR3 protein: CASSRTGGNEQYF; CDR3 DNA: TGCGCCAGCAGCCGGACAGGGGGGAACGAGCAGTACTTC; V gene: TRBV4-1; J gene: TRBJ2-7; clone size: .; D gene: TRBD1